This T cell receptor (beta chain) came from a study of monozygotic twins with inflammatory bowel disease. TCRdb re-called the 5' RACE reads and shows each CDR3 protein once, DNA omitted. The listing contains fewer than 150,000 distinct CDR3 sequences. The TCR comes from a human donor with ulcerative colitis or Crohn's disease, or a healthy co-twin of an affected twin (not recorded which). The sequencing input was blood.

CDR3 amino acids: CASSQDGRRGTSTDTQYF. The chain is built from TRBV3-1 and TRBJ2-3; lacking DNA, the TRBD2 call made by TCRdb goes unchecked. The CDR3 sequence is 18 residues long. CDR1 LGHDT and CDR2 YNNKEL come from the germline V gene (reference sequence).